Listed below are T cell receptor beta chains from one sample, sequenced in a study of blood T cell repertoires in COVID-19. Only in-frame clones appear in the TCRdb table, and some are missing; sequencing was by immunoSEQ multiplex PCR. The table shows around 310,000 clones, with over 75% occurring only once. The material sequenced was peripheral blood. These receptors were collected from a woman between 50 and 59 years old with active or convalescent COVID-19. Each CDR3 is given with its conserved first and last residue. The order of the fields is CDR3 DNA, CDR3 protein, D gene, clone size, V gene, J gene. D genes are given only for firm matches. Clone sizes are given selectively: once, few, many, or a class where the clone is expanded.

DNA: TGTGCCTGGACTCGCATATGGCAGGATGGCTACACCTTC; CDR3: CAWTRIWQDGYTF; D: .; size: .; V: TRBV30; J: TRBJ1-2
DNA: TGTGCCAGCAGCCAACTACCGGGACAGGGTTACGAGCAGTACTTC; CDR3: CASSQLPGQGYEQYF; D: TRBD1; size: .; V: TRBV11-2; J: TRBJ2-7
DNA: TGCGCCAGCAGTTACGCAGGGAATCAGCCCCAGCATTTT; CDR3: CASSYAGNQPQHF; D: .; size: .; V: TRBV10-1; J: TRBJ1-5
DNA: TGTGCCAGCTCACCCGCAGGGGATAGCAATCAGCCCCAGCATTTT; CDR3: CASSPAGDSNQPQHF; D: .; size: .; V: TRBV18; J: TRBJ1-5
DNA: TGTACCGGGACATCTACTGATGAAGCTTTCTTT; CDR3: CTGTSTDEAFF; D: .; size: few; V: TRBV29-1; J: TRBJ1-1
DNA: TGTGCCAGCAGCTGGAGAGGAAACACTGAAGCTTTCTTT; CDR3: CASSWRGNTEAFF; D: .; size: .; V: TRBV7-3; J: TRBJ1-1
DNA: TGTGCCAGCAGCCGCTCTGGCGGGAGATACGAGCAGTACTTC; CDR3: CASSRSGGRYEQYF; D: TRBD2; size: .; V: TRBV3-1/TRBV3-2; J: TRBJ2-7
DNA: TGTGCCAGCAGCTTAGAGGGTGGGGCCTCTGGAAACACCATATATTTT; CDR3: CASSLEGGASGNTIYF; D: .; size: .; V: TRBV11-2; J: TRBJ1-3
DNA: TGTGCCAGTAGTATGCAGGGATCGATGAACACTGAAGCTTTCTTT; CDR3: CASSMQGSMNTEAFF; D: .; size: once; V: TRBV19; J: TRBJ1-1
DNA: TGCGCCAGCAGCCCAACCGCGGGAAATGAAAAACTGTTTTTT; CDR3: CASSPTAGNEKLFF; D: .; size: .; V: TRBV5-1; J: TRBJ1-4
DNA: TGTGCCAGCGGGAGGGGGGCCTCTGGAAACACCATATATTTT; CDR3: CASGRGASGNTIYF; D: .; size: .; V: TRBV11-2; J: TRBJ1-3
DNA: TGTGCCAGCAGCGGTTATTCCAGGGGGGCGTCACCCCTCCACTTT; CDR3: CASSGYSRGASPLHF; D: TRBD1; size: .; V: TRBV7-9; J: TRBJ1-6
DNA: TGTGCTAGTGGTTTGCAGGGGAGTAATTCACCCCTCCACTTT; CDR3: CASGLQGSNSPLHF; D: .; size: .; V: TRBV12-5; J: TRBJ1-6
DNA: TGCAGCGTTGGGTTTGGATCGGGGGGCTTGGAGACCCAGTACTTC; CDR3: CSVGFGSGGLETQYF; D: .; size: .; V: TRBV29-1; J: TRBJ2-5
DNA: TGTGCCAGCAGCTTAGAAACTGCCTTGAGGGGAAACACCATATATTTT; CDR3: CASSLETALRGNTIYF; D: .; size: .; V: TRBV7-9; J: TRBJ1-3
DNA: TGCGCCAGCAGCCAAGGACTGACGAGCTCCTACGAGCAGTACTTC; CDR3: CASSQGLTSSYEQYF; D: .; size: .; V: TRBV4-3; J: TRBJ2-7
DNA: TGTGCCAGTGATCCGGGACATTCAAGGACCTACGAGCAGTACTTC; CDR3: CASDPGHSRTYEQYF; D: .; size: once; V: TRBV19; J: TRBJ2-7
DNA: TGCAGCGTTGAAGCCCTGGGACAGGCCTACTCCTACAATGAGCAGTTCTTC; CDR3: CSVEALGQAYSYNEQFF; D: TRBD1; size: .; V: TRBV29-1; J: TRBJ2-1
DNA: TGTGCCAGCAGCTTAGTGGGACAGGTTTACAATGAGCAGTTCTTC; CDR3: CASSLVGQVYNEQFF; D: TRBD1; size: .; V: TRBV7-2; J: TRBJ2-1
DNA: TGTGCCTGGAGCCGGGACAGGGGATCCTACGAGCAGTACTTC; CDR3: CAWSRDRGSYEQYF; D: TRBD1; size: .; V: TRBV30; J: TRBJ2-7
DNA: TGTGCCAGCAAGGACAGGGGGCACCTCCTACAGCCCCAGCATTTT; CDR3: CASKDRGHLLQPQHF; D: TRBD1; size: .; V: TRBV6-5; J: TRBJ1-5
DNA: TGTGCCAGCTCCTGGAGACAGTCTGTCACAGATACGCAGTATTTT; CDR3: CASSWRQSVTDTQYF; D: .; size: .; V: TRBV18; J: TRBJ2-3